Listed here are 32 T cell receptor beta chains from one sample, sequenced in a study of persistence of HIV-infected CD4 T cells. These TCRs are of unknown antigen specificity. Stimulation used 8.5 to 10 ug/mL lysate from CMV-infected fibroblasts. Sorting selected CD4+ T cells upregulating both CD40 ligand and CD69. Sequencing used immunoSEQ version 4 in survey mode. Assay used: immunoSEQ multiplex PCR; TCRdb lists only in-frame clones, some missing. This sample yields roughly 5,300 clones, of which about 60% are seen a single time; around 40% belongs to the top ten. The specimen comprised CD4+ T cells sorted from PBMCs after 18-hour stimulation, sampled from a patient who received antiretroviral therapy. All receptors come from an adult man with HIV who was CMV-seropositive.

A single count supports this clone. The J gene is TRBJ1-1, the V gene TRBV18; D remains ambiguous. The germline gives CDR1 KGHSH, CDR2 LQKENI. Trimming took 3 bases from V and 2 from J, leaving 13 bases between them. This CDR3 region has 15 residues. In nucleotides, the CDR3 is TGTGCCAGCTCACCCCTACGTCAGGTTAACACTGAAGCTTTCTTT. Its protein is CASSPLRQVNTEAFF.

The genes are TRBV3-1 (or the pseudogene TRBV3-2) and TRBJ2-5, with a possible D match to TRBD1 (7 bases). Trimming took 2 bases from V and 2 from J, leaving 12 bases between them. Germline V gene lookup returns CDR1 LGHDT and CDR2 YNNKEL (reference sequence). This CDR3 region has 15 residues. The CDR3 region is CASSQRPGGQETQYF. CDR3 coding DNA: TGTGCCAGCAGCCAAAGGCCAGGGGGGCAAGAGACCCAGTACTTC.

The J gene is TRBJ1-2, the V gene TRBV20-1; 9 bases agree with TRBD1. V trimming: 5 bases; J trimming: 7 bases; junction bases outside the gene matches: 2. Germline CDR1 is DFQATT and CDR2 is SNEGSKA (reference sequence). The CDR3 is 11 residues long. This CDR3 reads CSALDRGGYTF. The CDR3 DNA reads TGCAGTGCTTTGGACAGGGGTGGCTACACCTTC.

This clone was found a few times. This rearrangement joins TRBV18 to TRBJ1-6; TRBD1 is a possible D gene (5 bases). Trimming removed 7 bases from V and 8 bases from J, with 12 bases in between. The CDR3 sequence is 13 residues long. Germline V gene lookup returns CDR1 KGHSH and CDR2 LQKENI. This chain's CDR3 is CASCRDPDSPLHF. Here the CDR3 DNA reads TGTGCCAGCTGCAGGGATCCGGATTCACCCCTCCACTTT.

The table lists this clone with a few counts. The chain links TRBV29-1 to TRBJ1-1, with D uncertain. V was shortened by 1 base and J by 1 base, with 7 bases between the two germline ends. Germline CDR1 SQVTM, CDR2 ANQGSEA. The CDR3 is made up of 13 amino acids. The CDR3 loop reads CSVEGSQNTEAFF. DNA of the CDR3: TGCAGCGTTGAAGGCAGTCAGAACACTGAAGCTTTCTTT.

This clone was observed a handful of times. The genes are TRBV10-2 and TRBJ2-2; TRBD1 aligns across 8 bases. CDR3 length: 14 residues. In germline, CDR1 is WSHSY, CDR2 SAAADI. V lost 8 bases, J lost 4 bases, and 6 bases stayed unmatched. CDR3 in amino acids: CASFKDRATGELFF. CDR3 bases: TGCGCCAGCTTTAAGGACAGGGCCACCGGGGAGCTGTTTTTT.

V is TRBV7-9 and J is TRBJ2-1; D might be TRBD1 or TRBD2, each matching 7 bases. Looked up from germline, CDR1 is SEHNR and CDR2 is FQNEAQ (reference sequence). This CDR3 spans 15 amino acids. V was cut by 3 bases and J by 9 bases, with 18 bases left in between. DNA of the CDR3: TGTGCCAGCAGCTTCAACCAGGGGGGGAGAGGTGAGCAGTTCTTC. This translates into CASSFNQGGRGEQFF.

The V and J genes are TRBV3-1 (or the pseudogene TRBV3-2) and TRBJ1-1; TRBD1 might be the D (6 bases). CDR1 LGHDT and CDR2 YNNKEL come from the germline V gene (reference sequence). This CDR3 is built from 15 residues. The V and J ends lost 0 bases and 4 bases respectively, with 12 bases between them. The CDR3 sequence is CASSQDSYRATEAFF. The CDR3 DNA reads as TGTGCCAGCAGCCAAGATTCATACAGGGCCACTGAAGCTTTCTTT.

This clone was picked up one time. The chain employs TRBV5-6 and TRBJ2-5; possible D gene TRBD2, 5 bases. V lost 4 bases and J 2 bases, leaving 15 bases between the germline ends. CDR3 size: 15 residues. Per the germline V gene, CDR1 is SGHDT and CDR2 is YYEEEE. The CDR3 reads CASSNRLRGQETQYF. The CDR3 region has the DNA TGTGCCAGCAGCAATCGACTACGCGGTCAAGAGACCCAGTACTTC.

The rearrangement joins TRBV4-1 to TRBJ2-5; a possible D gene is TRBD1 (5 bases). The germline CDR1 and CDR2 sequences are MGHRA and YSYEKL. The CDR3 extends over 15 amino acids. The V end lost 1 base, the J end lost 1 base, and 10 bases lay between the germline ends. The CDR3 DNA reads TGCGCCAGCAGCCAAGTACGGACATCCCAAGAGACCCAGTACTTC. Amino acid sequence: CASSQVRTSQETQYF.

The chain is built from TRBV12-3 or TRBV12-4 and TRBJ2-7; TRBD2 might be the D (6 bases). CDR3 length: 12 residues. Trimming stripped 4 bases from V and 3 bases from J, with 7 bases between. The CDR3 nucleotides are TGTGCCAGCAGTTCGGACTACTACGAGCAGTACTTC. It translates to CASSSDYYEQYF.

The gene calls are TRBV2 and TRBJ2-7, with D maybe TRBD1 (6 bases). Germline V gene data show CDR1 as SNHLY and CDR2 as FYNNEI. The CDR3 consists of 14 residues. Trimming left V 4 bases short and J 2 bases short, with 12 bases between. CDR3 bases: TGTGCCAGCAGTGTGGGGGACACTACCTACGAGCAGTACTTC. Protein product: CASSVGDTTYEQYF.

The chain employs TRBV20-1 and TRBJ2-6; the D is unclear. The germline V gene has CDR1 DFQATT and CDR2 SNEGSKA (reference sequence). This CDR3 is 14 amino acids long. V was shortened by 3 bases and J by 0 bases, with 6 bases between the two germline ends. The CDR3 nucleotides are TGCAGTGCTAGTCCGAGCTCTGGGGCCAACGTCCTGACTTTC. It translates to CSASPSSGANVLTF.

In this sample, this clone turned up a few times. The rearrangement joins TRBV18 to TRBJ2-7, with no clear D. The V end lost 4 bases, the J end lost 2 bases, and 12 bases lay between the germline ends. Germline V gene lookup returns CDR1 KGHSH and CDR2 LQKENI. The CDR3 runs to 14 residues. CDR3 sequence reads: CASSLEGPPYEQYF. DNA of the CDR3: TGTGCCAGCTCACTCGAAGGACCGCCCTACGAGCAGTACTTC.

The chain combines TRBV6-1 with TRBJ2-2; unclear D gene. Germline V gene data show CDR1 as MNHNS and CDR2 as SASEGT. This CDR3 spans 16 amino acids. Trimming pared 3 bases from V and 6 bases from J, leaving 17 bases between. The CDR3 region is CASSEIRTNGAGELFF. The DNA of the CDR3 is TGTGCCAGCAGTGAGATCCGAACAAATGGCGCCGGGGAGCTGTTTTTT.

The chain has TRBV6-1 and TRBJ2-1; 8 bases match TRBD2. Per germline, CDR1 MNHNS and CDR2 SASEGT. CDR3 size: 15 residues. The V and J ends lost 3 bases and 4 bases, in that order; junction bases with no gene match: 5. Written as DNA, the CDR3 is TGTGCCAGCAGTGAGACTAGCGCCCGTTACAATGAGCAGTTCTTC. It translates to CASSETSARYNEQFF.

The rearrangement links TRBV3-1 (or the pseudogene TRBV3-2) to TRBJ1-2; unclear D gene. The CDR3 covers 13 residues. CDR1 is LGHDT and CDR2 is YNNKEL in the germline V gene (reference sequence). Trimming cost V 1 base and J 2 bases, with 5 bases left between them. CDR3 in amino acids: CASSQAGNYGYTF. In DNA, the CDR3 is TGTGCCAGCAGCCAAGCGGGGAACTATGGCTACACCTTC.

V and J are TRBV24-1 and TRBJ2-5; 8 positions agree with TRBD2. Germline V gives CDR1 KGHDR, CDR2 SFDVKD. V was pared by 9 bases and J by 4 bases, with 3 bases of the junction left unmatched. CDR3 length: 12 residues. In nucleotides, the CDR3 is TGTGCCACCGCGGGGGGTGGAGAGACCCAGTACTTC. Its translation: CATAGGGETQYF.

The chain employs TRBV15 and TRBJ2-1, with D unresolved. This CDR3 is 18 amino acids long. Per the germline V gene, CDR1 is LNHNV and CDR2 is YYDKDF (reference sequence). Trimming removed 1 base at V and 6 bases at J, with 22 bases between. CDR3 DNA sequence: TGTGCCACCAGCAGAGGGCTCCTTGAAGGGAAATTTGGCAATGAGCAGTTCTTC. The encoded protein is CATSRGLLEGKFGNEQFF.

The genes are TRBV21-1 and TRBJ2-1; TRBD1, as called in the table, went unchecked against the DNA. TRBV21-1 is annotated as a pseudogene. This CDR3 comprises 17 residues. CDR3 sequence (DNA): TGTGCCAGCAGTAGAGGTGACCGGGACAGGGACCACAATGAGCAGTTCTTC. Amino acid sequence: CASSRGDRDRDHNEQFF.

This rearrangement joins TRBV7-9 to TRBJ1-2, with 7 nucleotides matching TRBD1. In germline, CDR1 is SEHNR, CDR2 FQNEAQ (reference sequence). The CDR3 is 15 amino acids. Germline trimming cut 2 bases from V and 1 base from J; bases unmatched to any gene: 4. The CDR3 DNA is TGTGCCAGCAGCTTAACCGGGACAGTTAACTATGGCTACACCTTC. This translates into CASSLTGTVNYGYTF.

V usage is TRBV6-1 and J usage is TRBJ1-3; no definite D call. Between the trimmed V and J ends, which lost 4 bases and 0 bases, there was a span of 13 bases. The CDR3 runs to 16 residues. Germline-derived CDR1 and CDR2 are MNHNS and SASEGT. The CDR3 sequence: CASSGTSPNSGNTIYF. CDR3 coding DNA: TGTGCCAGCAGTGGGACGTCTCCTAACTCTGGAAACACCATATATTTT.

V and J are TRBV3-1 (or the pseudogene TRBV3-2) and TRBJ1-3; maybe TRBD1 (6 bases). Looked up from germline, CDR1 is LGHDT and CDR2 is YNNKEL (reference sequence). The CDR3 is 14 amino acids. The ends were cut back, 5 bases at V and 1 base at J, with 9 bases in the middle. The CDR3 nucleotides read TGTGCCAGCAGCTCTGGACAGTCTGGAAACACCATATATTTT. As protein: CASSSGQSGNTIYF.

The V call is TRBV4-3, the J call TRBJ1-4, with TRBD1 matching 10 bases. CDR1 is LGHNA, CDR2 YSLEER, per germline. With V trimmed by 1 base and J by 8 bases, 7 bases remained unmatched. CDR3 length: 16 residues. The CDR3: CASSQAPGQGMEKLFF. The CDR3 bases are TGCGCCAGCAGCCAAGCACCGGGACAGGGGATGGAAAAACTGTTTTTT.

The genes are TRBV19 and TRBJ1-2; TRBD1 matches 9 bases. The germline V gene has CDR1 LNHDA and CDR2 SQIVND (reference sequence). The CDR3 covers 15 residues. The junction had 4 bases not matched to a gene; V was cut back by 3 bases and J by 2 bases. CDR3 sequence (DNA): TGTGCCAGTAGTATTTTTACAGGGGGCAACTATGGCTACACCTTC. Translating it yields CASSIFTGGNYGYTF.

The V call is TRBV10-1, the J call TRBJ2-3; 11 nucleotides agree with TRBD2. The germline V gene has CDR1 WNHNN and CDR2 SYGVQD (reference sequence). With V trimmed by 3 bases and J by 2 bases, 4 bases remained unmatched. The CDR3 sequence is 16 residues long. DNA of the CDR3: TGCGCCAGCAGTGATCGACTAGCGGGGTCCACAGATACGCAGTATTTT. This translates into CASSDRLAGSTDTQYF.

In its sample, this clone ranks as medium-sized. The chain links TRBV10-1 to TRBJ2-2, with TRBD2 as a possible D gene (5 bases). V was cut by 8 bases and J by 6 bases, with 10 bases left in between. Germline CDR1 WNHNN, CDR2 SYGVQD (reference sequence). This CDR3 contains 12 residues. DNA for the CDR3: TGCGCCAGCGGGGAGAGGGCCGGGGAGCTGTTTTTT. It codes for CASGERAGELFF.

The rearrangement joins TRBV5-4 to TRBJ1-2, with D unresolved. Trimming removed 5 bases from V and 3 bases from J, with 20 bases in between. Germline V lookup: CDR1 SGHNT, CDR2 YYREEE (reference sequence). The CDR3 spans 16 residues. This CDR3 reads CASRRGNRAPDYGYTF. CDR3 nucleotides: TGTGCCAGCAGACGTGGGAATCGGGCGCCAGACTATGGCTACACCTTC.

The chain combines TRBV6-5 with TRBJ2-7, with 7 bases identical to TRBD1. CDR1 and CDR2 (germline): MNHEY, SVGAGI. There are 15 residues in the CDR3. J lost 1 base, V lost 5 bases, and 8 bases had no gene match. The CDR3 nucleotides read TGTGCCAGCAGTCACGGGACAGCCCTATCCTACGAGCAGTACTTC. Translated: CASSHGTALSYEQYF.

This clone was seen only a few times. The CDR3 DNA sequence: TGCGCCAGCAGTTACAGAGAGAACACTGAAGCTTTCTTT. Its protein product is CASSYRENTEAFF. J is TRBJ1-1 and V is TRBV5-1; D not resolved. V was shortened by 5 bases and J by 1 base, with 9 bases between the two germline ends. CDR1 is SGHRS and CDR2 is YFSETQ in the germline V gene. The CDR3 contains 13 residues.

This clone is medium-sized. This sequence joins TRBV7-2 and TRBJ1-5, with 9 positions matching TRBD1. This CDR3 spans 15 amino acids. Germline loops: CDR1 SGHTA, CDR2 FQGNSA. The junction had 6 bases not matched to a gene; V was cut back by 5 bases and J by 4 bases. CDR3 protein: CASSPMGQGNQPQHF. The CDR3 region has the DNA TGTGCCAGCAGCCCCATGGGACAGGGTAATCAGCCCCAGCATTTT.

This chain uses TRBV21-1 with TRBJ2-1; the D call in the table, TRBD2, was not verified against the DNA. TRBV21-1 is reported as a pseudogene. This CDR3 comprises 18 residues. The CDR3 DNA reads as TGTGCCAGCAGCAAGCAGGGACTAGCGGGGGGGAACTACAATGAGCAGTTCTTC. Translated, it gives CASSKQGLAGGNYNEQFF.